The 4 T cell receptor beta chains below were found in one sample sequenced in a study of shared clonotypes between healthy human individuals. Sequencing was performed with immunoSEQ multiplex PCR; in TCRdb, only in-frame clones are kept and a portion is missing. The sample holds 2 million or so clones; about 95% are singletons and the top ten take roughly 1.1%. Naive CD8 cells were CD45RO-negative, positively selected for CCR7, excluding terminally differentiated effector memory CD45RA+ cells. The sequencing sample was made of naive CD8+ T cells sorted from blood. These receptors originate from a man younger than 35 in good health.

On this clone: The same CDR3 is also encoded by other DNA sequences in this sample. The chain links TRBV5-1 to TRBJ2-7; TRBD2 agrees at 7 bases. CDR3 size: 13 residues. V lost 2 bases to trimming and J lost 4 bases; unmatched junction nucleotides: 3. The germline V gene has CDR1 SGHRS and CDR2 YFSETQ. CDR3 protein: CASSLAGTYEQYF. Written as DNA, the CDR3 is TGCGCCAGCAGCTTAGCGGGAACTTACGAGCAGTACTTC.

V usage is TRBV7-9 and J usage is TRBJ2-1, with D perhaps TRBD1 (6 bases). Per the germline V gene, CDR1 is SEHNR and CDR2 is FQNEAQ (reference sequence). The length of the CDR3 is 18 residues. V dropped 1 base and J dropped 7 bases, with 23 bases sitting between them. CDR3 sequence (DNA): TGTGCCAGCAGCTTAGAGGCTGGCAGGGGTCGGTTTGGGAATGAGCAGTTCTTC. Translating gives CASSLEAGRGRFGNEQFF.

Here the CDR3 reads CVLSGRSDEQFF. The CDR3 nucleotides are TGTGTCCTTAGCGGGAGAAGTGATGAGCAGTTCTTC. This chain links TRBV21-1 with TRBJ2-1; the table's D call TRBD2 went unverified against the DNA. TRBV21-1 is tagged as a pseudogene. The CDR3 covers 12 residues.

The genes are TRBV12-5 and TRBJ1-5, with a weak D call TRBD1 (6 bases). This CDR3 has 18 residues. Trimming pared 0 bases from V and 0 bases from J, leaving 15 bases between. CDR1 and CDR2 (germline): LGHNT, FRNRAP. The CDR3 DNA is TGTGCTAGTGGTTTGGTACACCCTGGGACACATAGCAATCAGCCCCAGCATTTT. Protein: CASGLVHPGTHSNQPQHF.